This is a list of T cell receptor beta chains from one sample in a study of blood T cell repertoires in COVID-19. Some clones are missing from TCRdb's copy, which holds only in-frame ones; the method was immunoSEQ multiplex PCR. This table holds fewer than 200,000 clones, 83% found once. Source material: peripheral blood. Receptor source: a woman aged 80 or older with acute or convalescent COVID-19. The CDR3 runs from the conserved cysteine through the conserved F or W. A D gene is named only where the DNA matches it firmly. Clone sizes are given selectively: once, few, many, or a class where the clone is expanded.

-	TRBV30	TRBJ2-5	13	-	TGTGCCTGGAGTATACTGAGAGGGGAGACCCAGTACTTC	CAWSILRGETQYF
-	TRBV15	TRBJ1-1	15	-	TGTGCCACCAGCAGAGACTTAAGCCGTGGCACTGAAGCTTTCTTT	CATSRDLSRGTEAFF
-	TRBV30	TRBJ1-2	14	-	TGTGCCTGGAGACCACAGGGTGCAAACTATGGCTACACCTTC	CAWRPQGANYGYTF
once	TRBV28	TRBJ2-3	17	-	TGTGCCAGCAGGTATTCGGGACTCGATTATAGCACAGATACGCAGTATTTT	CASRYSGLDYSTDTQYF
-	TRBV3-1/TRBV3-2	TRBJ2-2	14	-	TGTGCCAGCAGCCCGGACTTTTCCACCGGGGAGCTGTTTTTT	CASSPDFSTGELFF
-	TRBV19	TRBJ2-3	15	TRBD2	TGTGCCAGTAGTATGACTAGCGGGGGGACAGATACGCAGTATTTT	CASSMTSGGTDTQYF
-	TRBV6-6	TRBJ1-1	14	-	TGTGCCAGCAGACACCCAGGGGACGGGGCTGAAGCTTTCTTT	CASRHPGDGAEAFF
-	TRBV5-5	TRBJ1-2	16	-	TGTGCCAGCAGCTTGTCCTTCCGATCTCAAAGGGGTGGCTACACCTTC	CASSLSFRSQRGGYTF
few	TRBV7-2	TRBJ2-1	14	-	TGTGCCAGCAGCCCCGAGGCGGGGAACAATGAGCAGTTCTTC	CASSPEAGNNEQFF
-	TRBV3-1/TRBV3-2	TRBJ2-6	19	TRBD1	TGTGCCAGCAGCCAAGAAGGGGGACAGGGCTCCTCTGGGGCCAACGTCCTGACTTTC	CASSQEGGQGSSGANVLTF
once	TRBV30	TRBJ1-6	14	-	TGTGCCTGGAGTGTTGGGGGGGAGGATTCACCCCTCCACTTT	CAWSVGGEDSPLHF
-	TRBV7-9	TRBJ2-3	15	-	TGTGCCAGCAGCTTTCGTCCAGGGGGGTTCGATACGCAGTATTTT	CASSFRPGGFDTQYF
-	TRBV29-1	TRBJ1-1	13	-	TGCAGCGTTCCGGGTCCCATGAACACTGAAGCTTTCTTT	CSVPGPMNTEAFF
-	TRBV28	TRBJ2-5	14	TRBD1	TGTGCCAGCAGTTTGGAACAGGGGCTGGAGACCCAGTACTTC	CASSLEQGLETQYF
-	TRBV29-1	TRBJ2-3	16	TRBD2	TGCAGCGTTGTACTAGCGGGGGTCGGGGGCACAGATACGCAGTATTTT	CSVVLAGVGGTDTQYF
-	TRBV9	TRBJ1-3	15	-	TGTGCCAGCTCTGAGCGCGTGAGCTCTGGAAACACCATATATTTT	CASSERVSSGNTIYF
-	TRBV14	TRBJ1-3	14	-	TGTGCCAGCAGCCAGGGACTGGCTGGAAACACCATATATTTT	CASSQGLAGNTIYF
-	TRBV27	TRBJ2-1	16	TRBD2	TGTGCCAGCAGTCGGACCGGGACTAGCGCAAACAATGAGCAGTTCTTC	CASSRTGTSANNEQFF
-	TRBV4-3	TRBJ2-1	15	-	TGCGCCAGCAGCCAAGATTTGGAGTCGTACAATGAGCAGTTCTTC	CASSQDLESYNEQFF
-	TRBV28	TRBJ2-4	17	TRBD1	TGTGCCAGCAGTTTATATACAGGGGGAGTAGCCAAAAACATTCAGTACTTC	CASSLYTGGVAKNIQYF
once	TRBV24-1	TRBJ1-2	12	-	TGTGCCACCAGTGCGCCCGGGAGCGGCTACACCTTC	CATSAPGSGYTF
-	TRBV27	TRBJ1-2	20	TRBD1	TGTGCCAGCAGTTTATCCCGCCGAGAAGGGACAGGGGGCGGGTCCTATGGCTACACCTTC	CASSLSRREGTGGGSYGYTF
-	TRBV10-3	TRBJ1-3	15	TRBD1	TGTGCCATCAGTGGGGGACAGGGTTTGACGGACACCATATATTTT	CAISGGQGLTDTIYF
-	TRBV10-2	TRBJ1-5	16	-	TGCGCCAGCAGTGAGTCGGGCGGGGGGCGAGGTCAGCCCCAGCATTTT	CASSESGGGRGQPQHF
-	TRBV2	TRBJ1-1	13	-	TGTGCCACCCGGAGGTTAAGGGACACTGAAGCTTTCTTT	CATRRLRDTEAFF
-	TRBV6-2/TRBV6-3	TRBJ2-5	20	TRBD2	TGTGCCAGCAGTTACTCGAGGGGTCTAGCGGGAGAAAGAAGGCAAGAGACCCAGTACTTC	CASSYSRGLAGERRQETQYF
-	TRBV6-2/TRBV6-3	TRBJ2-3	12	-	TGTGCCAGCAGTTATACCGGAGATACGCAGTATTTT	CASSYTGDTQYF
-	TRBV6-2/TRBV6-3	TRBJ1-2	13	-	TGTGCCAGCAGTTACGGGACACCGGGCGGCTACACCTTC	CASSYGTPGGYTF
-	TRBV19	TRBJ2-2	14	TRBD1	TGTGCCAGTAAATCGGCCAGGGGGACCGGGGAGCTGTTTTTT	CASKSARGTGELFF
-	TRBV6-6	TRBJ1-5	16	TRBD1	TGTGCCAGCACTCTCGCGCAGGGGGCTCTAAATCAGCCCCAGCATTTT	CASTLAQGALNQPQHF